This record looks at one TCR beta chain sequence and its context. The sample belongs to a study of CD8 T cells in Susac syndrome. Random hexamers were used to reverse transcribe about 0.5 to 1 ug of RNA. TCRdb reprocessed the immunoSEQ multiplex PCR reads via MiXCR and lists one record per CDR3 protein. Among some 200,000 distinct CDR3 sequences, 92% were seen once, and the ten largest hold around 0.15%. Negative isolation was applied to CD8+ and CD4+ T cells, and FACS enrichment was applied to TEMRA cells. Material for sequencing was CD8+ T cells from PBMCs. The TCR originated in a human donor with multiple sclerosis.

CDR3: CASSPRTGAPGELFF. In DNA, the CDR3 is TGTGCCAGCAGCCCCCGGACGGGGGCGCCCGGGGAGCTGTTTTTT. V gene TRBV5-4 combines with J gene TRBJ2-2; D is perhaps TRBD1 or TRBD2 (6 bases each). Trimming removed 4 bases from V and 6 bases from J, with 16 bases in between. CDR3 size: 15 residues. Germline CDR1 reads SGHNT; CDR2 reads YYREEE (reference sequence).